Shown below are 20 T cell receptor beta chains from a single sample sequenced in a study of blood T cell repertoires in COVID-19. Some clones are missing from TCRdb's copy, which holds only in-frame ones; the method was immunoSEQ multiplex PCR. The data show approximately 97,000 clones, with about 85% seen just once and around 2% held by the top ten. The sequencing sample was made of peripheral blood. Receptors were obtained from a man between 45 and 60 years old with active COVID-19.

This clone was detected once. The chain recombines TRBV11-1 with TRBJ2-7; 11 bases align to TRBD2. The CDR3 extends over 16 amino acids. With V trimmed by 0 bases and J by 8 bases, 9 bases remained unmatched. The germline V gene encodes CDR1 SGHAT and CDR2 FQDESV (reference sequence). The DNA of the CDR3 is TGTGCCAGCAGCTTAGCGCTCGGGACTAGCGGTCTCAAGCAGTACTTC. Translation gives CASSLALGTSGLKQYF.

This sequence joins TRBV6-5 and TRBJ2-1; 7 bases agree with TRBD2. V trimming: 8 bases; J trimming: 3 bases; junction bases outside the gene matches: 10. The germline V gene encodes CDR1 MNHEY and CDR2 SVGAGI. The CDR3 is made up of 15 amino acids. Here the CDR3 reads CASGEGGAFYNEQFF. The CDR3 DNA sequence: TGTGCCAGCGGGGAGGGTGGGGCCTTCTACAATGAGCAGTTCTTC.

The chain couples TRBV9 to TRBJ2-5; unclear D gene. V was clipped by 0 bases and J by 9 bases, with 9 bases between them. The CDR3 length is 12 residues. Germline V CDR1 and CDR2: SGDLS, YYNGEE. The CDR3 nucleotides are TGTGCCAGCAGCGTAGACAATCGGGCCCAGTACTTC. Translated: CASSVDNRAQYF.

The chain joins TRBV18 to TRBJ2-5; maybe TRBD2 (5 bases). The CDR3 covers 13 residues. Germline-derived CDR1 and CDR2 are KGHSH and LQKENI. V was shortened by 4 bases and J by 5 bases, with 11 bases between the two germline ends. DNA of the CDR3: TGTGCCAGCTCACTGGACTCCTGGGAGACCCAGTACTTC. The encoded protein is CASSLDSWETQYF.

A single count supports this clone. The chain is built from TRBV3-1 (or the pseudogene TRBV3-2) and TRBJ1-5; D unresolved. The CDR3 loop spans 12 amino acids. V was cut by 4 bases and J by 6 bases, with 7 bases left in between. Germline-derived CDR1 and CDR2 are LGHDT and YNNKEL (reference sequence). The CDR3 loop reads CASSRGFQPQHF. The CDR3 DNA is TGTGCCAGCAGCCGCGGATTTCAGCCCCAGCATTTT.

The rearrangement uses TRBV19 and TRBJ2-2; 7 positions agree with TRBD2. The CDR3 has 15 amino acids. With V trimmed by 5 bases and J by 2 bases, 5 bases remained unmatched. Germline V gene lookup returns CDR1 LNHDA and CDR2 SQIVND (reference sequence). CDR3 nucleotides: TGTGCCAGTAGTCCCGGGAGGACAAACACCGGGGAGCTGTTTTTT. This gives the protein CASSPGRTNTGELFF.

The chain employs TRBV7-9 and TRBJ1-5, with no clear D. CDR1 and CDR2 from the germline V gene are SEHNR and FQNEAQ (reference sequence). Trimming removed 1 base from V and 9 bases from J, with 16 bases in between. This CDR3 is 15 amino acids long. Written as DNA, the CDR3 is TGTGCCAGCAGCTTAGGGCATGGGGAGGAAGGGCCCCAGCATTTT. Protein: CASSLGHGEEGPQHF.

The V and J genes are TRBV6-4 and TRBJ2-3; TRBD2 matches 12 bases. Per the germline V gene, CDR1 is MRHNA and CDR2 is SNTAGT. CDR3 length equals 14 residues. Losses at the gene ends were 4 bases for V and 7 bases for J; bases not matched to a gene: 3. This CDR3 is CASSGLAGANTQYF. The CDR3 bases are TGTGCCAGCAGTGGACTAGCGGGGGCTAATACGCAGTATTTT.

As concerns this clone: The same CDR3 is also encoded by other DNA sequences in this sample. V and J are TRBV18 and TRBJ2-7; D not certain. The germline V gene has CDR1 KGHSH and CDR2 LQKENI. The CDR3 has 13 residues. V lost 6 bases to trimming and J lost 2 bases, with 11 bases between them. CDR3 residues: CASSPLGTYEQYF. CDR3 DNA sequence: TGTGCCAGCTCCCCCCTCGGTACCTACGAGCAGTACTTC.

J is TRBJ1-1 and V is TRBV3-1 (or the pseudogene TRBV3-2); D is ambiguous. The CDR3 loop spans 13 amino acids. V lost 0 bases to trimming and J lost 10 bases, with 12 bases between them. Germline assignment: CDR1 LGHDT and CDR2 YNNKEL (reference sequence). As DNA, the CDR3 is TGTGCCAGCAGCCAAGATGCGGTGAGGAGAGCTTTCTTT. Translating gives CASSQDAVRRAFF.

This clone appeared a few times. This sequence joins TRBV7-8 and TRBJ1-1; TRBD1 is a possible D gene (6 bases). The V end lost 5 bases, the J end lost 10 bases, and 26 bases lay between the germline ends. The CDR3 extends over 16 amino acids. Germline lookup yields CDR1 SGHVS and CDR2 FQNEAQ. The CDR3, as DNA: TGTGCCAGCAGCGGGGGACCGAATACAGGGTCTGTGGTAGCTTTCTTT. This codes for CASSGGPNTGSVVAFF.

The chain links TRBV30 to TRBJ1-6; a weak D match, TRBD1 (5 bases). Germline V gene sequence: CDR1 GTSNPN, CDR2 SVGIG (reference sequence). The CDR3 spans 15 residues. V lost 5 bases and J lost 7, with 18 bases in between. The CDR3 DNA is TGTGCCTGGGGGGGTTCGGGGATGGAGAATTCACCCCTCCACTTT. Translation: CAWGGSGMENSPLHF.

V gene TRBV6-6 combines with J gene TRBJ1-6; TRBD1 agrees at 7 bases. V was clipped by 5 bases and J by 9 bases; unmatched bases: 13. Germline values: CDR1 MNHNY, CDR2 SVGAGI (reference sequence). The CDR3 extends over 16 amino acids. The CDR3 here is CASSTGQQGGFSPLHF. In nucleotides, the CDR3 is TGTGCCAGCAGTACGGGACAGCAGGGTGGGTTTTCACCCCTCCACTTT.

The chain combines TRBV6-6 with TRBJ2-2, with a weak D call TRBD2 (6 bases). The CDR3 extends over 15 amino acids. Trimming removed 0 bases from V and 5 bases from J, with 10 bases in between. CDR1 is MNHNY, CDR2 SVGAGI, per germline (reference sequence). CDR3 bases: TGTGCCAGCAGTTACTCCTTGGGGGGAACCGGGGAGCTGTTTTTT. Translated: CASSYSLGGTGELFF.

CDR3 in DNA: TGTGCCTGGAGTGCCGGACAGGGGGACACCATATATTTT. Translation: CAWSAGQGDTIYF. The chain carries TRBV30 and TRBJ1-3; 10 nucleotides align to TRBD1. The V and J ends lost 1 base and 8 bases, in that order; junction bases with no gene match: 2. CDR1 is GTSNPN, CDR2 SVGIG, per germline (reference sequence). The CDR3 has 13 amino acids.

This clone appeared a few times. V usage is TRBV18 and J usage is TRBJ1-2; TRBD1 matches 11 bases. V was clipped by 3 bases and J by 0 bases; unmatched bases: 9. CDR1 KGHSH and CDR2 LQKENI come from the germline V gene. This CDR3 has 18 amino acids. The CDR3 bases are TGTGCCAGCTCACCGGGGACAGGGGGTCCAGTAGCTAACTATGGCTACACCTTC. Translated, it gives CASSPGTGGPVANYGYTF.

This clone came up once. The chain combines TRBV19 with TRBJ1-2, with TRBD1 matching 10 bases. The CDR3 totals 18 residues. V shed 8 bases, J shed 2 bases, and the junction held 17 bases outside the gene matches. Germline V gene data show CDR1 as LNHDA and CDR2 as SQIVND (reference sequence). The DNA of the CDR3 is TGTGCCAGTCGACTTTTACTCCGGGACAGGGGACCGAACTATGGCTACACCTTC. It yields the protein CASRLLLRDRGPNYGYTF.

This clone was seen a handful of times. This chain links TRBV19 with TRBJ2-2, with D perhaps matching TRBD1 (6 bases). CDR3 length: 15 residues. Trimming cost V 3 bases and J 6 bases, with 14 bases left between them. Germline assignment: CDR1 LNHDA and CDR2 SQIVND (reference sequence). CDR3 in DNA: TGTGCCAGTAGTATTGTAGGACAGTTCGCCGGGGAGCTGTTTTTT. Residues: CASSIVGQFAGELFF.

V gene TRBV7-8 combines with J gene TRBJ2-5; 8 nucleotides match TRBD2. The CDR3 is 13 residues long. The germline CDR1 and CDR2 sequences are SGHVS and FQNEAQ. The V segment lost 5 bases and the J segment 5 bases; nucleotides outside the gene matches: 4. CDR3 DNA sequence: TGTGCCAGCAGCCGGGGGGGATCGGAGACCCAGTACTTC. It encodes CASSRGGSETQYF.

The chain is built from TRBV20-1 and TRBJ1-1, with D possibly matching TRBD1 (5 bases). With 7 bases removed from V and 3 bases from J, the gap between germline ends came to 9 bases. CDR1 is DFQATT, CDR2 SNEGSKA, per germline (reference sequence). There are 11 residues in the CDR3. The CDR3 loop is CSVSGDTEAFF. CDR3 sequence (DNA): TGCAGTGTTTCGGGGGACACTGAAGCTTTCTTT.